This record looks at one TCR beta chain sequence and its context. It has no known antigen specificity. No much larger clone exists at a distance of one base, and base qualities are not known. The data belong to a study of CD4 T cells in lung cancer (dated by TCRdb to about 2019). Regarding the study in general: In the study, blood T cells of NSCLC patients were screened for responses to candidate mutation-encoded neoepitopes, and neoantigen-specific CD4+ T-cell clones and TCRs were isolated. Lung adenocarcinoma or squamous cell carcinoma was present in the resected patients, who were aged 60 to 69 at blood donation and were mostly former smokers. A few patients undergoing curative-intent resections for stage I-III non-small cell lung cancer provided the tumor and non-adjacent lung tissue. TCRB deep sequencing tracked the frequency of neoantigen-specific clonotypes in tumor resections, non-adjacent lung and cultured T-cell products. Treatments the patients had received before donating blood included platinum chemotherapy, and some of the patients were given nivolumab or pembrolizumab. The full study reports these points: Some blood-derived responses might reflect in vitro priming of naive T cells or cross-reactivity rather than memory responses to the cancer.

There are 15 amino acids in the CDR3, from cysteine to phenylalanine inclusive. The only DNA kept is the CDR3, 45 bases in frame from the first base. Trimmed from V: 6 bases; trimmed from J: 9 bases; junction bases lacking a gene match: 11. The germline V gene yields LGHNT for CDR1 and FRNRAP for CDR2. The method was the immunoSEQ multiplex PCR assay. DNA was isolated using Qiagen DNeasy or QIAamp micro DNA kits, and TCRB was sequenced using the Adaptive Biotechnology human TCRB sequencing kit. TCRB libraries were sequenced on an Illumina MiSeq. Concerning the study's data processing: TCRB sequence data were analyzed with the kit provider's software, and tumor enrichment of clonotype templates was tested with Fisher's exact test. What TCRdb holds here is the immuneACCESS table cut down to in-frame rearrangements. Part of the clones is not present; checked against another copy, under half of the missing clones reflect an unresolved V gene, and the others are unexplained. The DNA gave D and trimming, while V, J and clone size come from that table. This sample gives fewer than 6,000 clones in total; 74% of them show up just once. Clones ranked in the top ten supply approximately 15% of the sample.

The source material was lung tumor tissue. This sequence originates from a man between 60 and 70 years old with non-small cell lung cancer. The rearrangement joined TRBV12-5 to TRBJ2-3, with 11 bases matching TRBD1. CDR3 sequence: CASGTGQGVGMTQYF. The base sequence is TGTGCTAGTGGAACGGGACAGGGGGTGGGCATGACGCAGTATTTT.